This passage covers 24 T cell receptor beta chains from one sample sequenced in a study of T cells expressing NK-cell markers (dated by TCRdb to 2020 to 2021). Library preparation used 5' RACE. The reads were generated on an Illumina HiSeq 2000. After reprocessing by TCRdb, each CDR3 protein sequence is one entry, and no DNA is given. The sample table on file contains about 550,000 distinct CDR3 sequences. The ten largest clones take up approximately 3.6% of the sample. Sequencing was performed on blood T cells: a sorted CD56 or NKG2C T cell subset, CD4+ or CD8+ T cells, or bulk PBMC T cells (not recorded which). These receptors were collected from a young man in good health. Donor details come from another sample of the same person, matched by shared clones.

This rearrangement joins TRBV28 to TRBJ1-2. The germline CDR1 and CDR2 sequences are MDHEN and SYDVKM. This CDR3 spans 12 amino acids. The CDR3 is CASEGGDEGYTF.

This chain uses TRBV19 with TRBJ2-1; TCRdb designates TRBD2, a call that cannot be tested without DNA. Germline lookup yields CDR1 LNHDA and CDR2 SQIVND (reference sequence). The CDR3 length is 16 residues. CDR3 region: CASSITSPTRPIVQFF.

This CDR3 reads CASSQDLWGQGNYGYTF. The genes are TRBV4-3 and TRBJ1-2; TCRdb's D call, TRBD1, is unchecked because there is no DNA. Germline V gene lookup returns CDR1 LGHNA and CDR2 YSLEER. The CDR3 extends over 17 amino acids.

J is TRBJ1-5 and V is TRBV27; TCRdb picks TRBD1, but there is no DNA to check that call. The length of the CDR3 is 15 residues. Germline V gives CDR1 MNHEY, CDR2 SMNVEV (reference sequence). The CDR3 sequence: CASSSDRSGGQPQHF.

The chain joins TRBV20-1 to TRBJ1-5; the TCRdb D gene call, TRBD1, has no DNA to confirm it. Germline V gene lookup returns CDR1 DFQATT and CDR2 SNEGSKA (reference sequence). CDR3 size: 14 residues. The CDR3 sequence: CSASPRGPNQPQHF.

The rearrangement uses TRBV18 and TRBJ2-3; TCRdb reports TRBD2, a call that lacks DNA to check it against. The germline gives CDR1 KGHSH, CDR2 LQKENI. The CDR3 is 15 residues long. The CDR3 loop is CASSTGTRISDTQYF. Variable domain in full (rest from reference TRBV18 and TRBJ2-3): NAGVMQNPRHLVRRRGQEARLRCSPMKGHSHVYWYRQLPEEGLKFMVYLQKENIIDESGMPKERFSAEFPKEGPSILRIQQVVRGDSAAYFCASSTGTRISDTQYFGPGTRLTVL.

The CDR3 region is CASSGDRVKGANVLTF. The chain is built from TRBV7-2 and TRBJ2-6; the TCRdb call, TRBD1, lacks DNA for checking. The CDR3 contains 16 residues. Germline values: CDR1 SGHTA, CDR2 FQGNSA.

This rearrangement joins TRBV29-1 to TRBJ2-2; TCRdb's assignment of TRBD2 cannot be checked, as there is no DNA. Looked up from germline, CDR1 is SQVTM and CDR2 is ANQGSEA. There are 14 residues in the CDR3. The CDR3 loop is CSVGIRRSPGELFF.

This sequence joins TRBV27 and TRBJ1-6; TCRdb indicates TRBD1, and absent DNA this call remains unverified. The CDR3 extends over 16 amino acids. Germline CDR1 is MNHEY and CDR2 is SMNVEV (reference sequence). The CDR3 loop reads CASSLLTGGIWSPLHF.

The V gene is TRBV5-1, the J gene TRBJ1-1; TCRdb designates TRBD1, a call that cannot be tested without DNA. This CDR3 region has 14 residues. Per the germline V gene, CDR1 is SGHRS and CDR2 is YFSETQ. CDR3 sequence: CASSLQGTNTEAFF.

The rearrangement uses TRBV12-3 or TRBV12-4 and TRBJ2-5; TCRdb picks TRBD1, but there is no DNA to check that call. The CDR3 totals 15 residues. This CDR3 reads CASSKGQGFQETQYF.

The chain carries TRBV12-3 or TRBV12-4 and TRBJ2-1. The CDR3 is 12 residues long. CDR3 sequence: CASRVGGQRQFF.

V and J are TRBV4-1 and TRBJ2-3; TCRdb's D gene call, TRBD1, goes unchecked for lack of DNA. This CDR3 is 15 amino acids long. The germline V gene has CDR1 MGHRA and CDR2 YSYEKL. The CDR3 here is CASSLTGVRADTQYF.

V usage is TRBV20-1 and J usage is TRBJ2-2; TCRdb outputs TRBD1, but without DNA this stays unchecked. CDR1 and CDR2 from the germline V gene are DFQATT and SNEGSKA (reference sequence). The length of the CDR3 is 14 residues. The CDR3 protein is CSASGQGAVGELFF.

This chain joins TRBV4-1 and TRBJ2-4; TCRdb designates TRBD1, a call that cannot be tested without DNA. This CDR3 is built from 15 residues. Germline V gene data show CDR1 as MGHRA and CDR2 as YSYEKL. The CDR3: CASSPPGRTKNIQYF.

The chain's CDR3 is CASSSPPGQGISGANVLTF. J is TRBJ2-6 and V is TRBV11-2; the TRBD1 assignment by TCRdb is unverifiable without DNA. The CDR3 totals 19 residues. Per the germline V gene, CDR1 is SGHAT and CDR2 is FQNNGV.

The CDR3 loop reads CASSYQTAGQFF. V usage is TRBV7-8 and J usage is TRBJ2-1; TCRdb picks TRBD2, but there is no DNA to check that call. Germline values: CDR1 SGHVS, CDR2 FQNEAQ. The CDR3 sequence is 12 residues long.

The chain joins TRBV13 to TRBJ2-7; TCRdb picks TRBD2, but there is no DNA to check that call. The germline V gene encodes CDR1 PRHDT and CDR2 FYEKMQ (reference sequence). The CDR3 sequence is 15 residues long. CDR3 sequence reads: CASSLTSSGTREQYF.

The chain couples TRBV4-2 to TRBJ1-2; no DNA is available, so the TRBD1 call from TCRdb remains unchecked. The CDR3 is 15 amino acids. Per the germline V gene, CDR1 is LGHNA and CDR2 is YNFKEQ. The CDR3 protein is CASSQDRGTNYGYTF.

This chain links TRBV27 with TRBJ2-3; TCRdb gives TRBD1 as the D gene, but with no DNA this cannot be confirmed. Germline CDR1 is MNHEY and CDR2 is SMNVEV (reference sequence). The CDR3 loop spans 16 amino acids. This CDR3 reads CASSLGQGGSEDTQYF.

J is TRBJ1-2 and V is TRBV5-1; the TCRdb call, TRBD1, lacks DNA for checking. The CDR3 loop spans 14 amino acids. Germline lookup yields CDR1 SGHRS and CDR2 YFSETQ. The CDR3 loop reads CASSADRAHYGYTF.

The chain links TRBV5-1 to TRBJ2-1; the TRBD1 assignment by TCRdb is unverifiable without DNA. The CDR3 consists of 16 residues. CDR1 and CDR2 (germline): SGHRS, YFSETQ. CDR3 sequence: CASSHLRDRGHHEQFF.

This sequence joins TRBV29-1 and TRBJ2-6; TCRdb's D call of TRBD1 is untestable without DNA. Per the germline V gene, CDR1 is SQVTM and CDR2 is ANQGSEA. This CDR3 is 15 amino acids long. CDR3 loop: CSVEGAAGGANVLTF.

This chain uses TRBV20-1 with TRBJ2-2; the TCRdb D gene call, TRBD2, has no DNA to confirm it. There are 15 residues in the CDR3. CDR1 is DFQATT and CDR2 is SNEGSKA in the germline V gene (reference sequence). The CDR3 reads CSARDGLTSHGELFF.